One sample yielded the 14 T cell receptor beta chains listed below, sequenced in a study of T cell repertoires in cytomegalovirus infection. TCRdb analysed the reads with MiXCR anew, one entry per CDR3 protein. The sample consists of roughly 920,000 distinct CDR3 sequences, roughly 30% of them appearing once. The antigens these receptors bind are not known. The sample in question was cultured CD8+ T cells from PBMCs, obtained from culture after CMV antigen stimulation. The receptor set was obtained from a human donor in good health (CMV status not recorded). Some clones in this sample may be carry-over from other donors' samples.

This clonotype appeared a few times. CDR3 bases: TGTGCCAGCAGTTTAATACAGGGCGGTCAGCCCCAGCATTTT. Translated: CASSLIQGGQPQHF. This chain links TRBV27 with TRBJ1-5; TRBD1 is a possible D gene (6 bases). The V gene lost 2 bases and the J gene lost 6 bases, with 11 bases spanning the gap. In germline, CDR1 is MNHEY, CDR2 SMNVEV (reference sequence). CDR3 size: 14 residues.

This clonotype was observed a handful of times. The rearrangement uses TRBV7-8 and TRBJ2-1, with 7 bases identical to TRBD2. The CDR3 consists of 16 residues. Germline CDR1 is SGHVS and CDR2 is FQNEAQ. V lost 2 bases to trimming and J lost 4 bases; unmatched junction nucleotides: 8. CDR3 sequence (DNA): TGTGCCAGCAGCTTACCGGGACTACTAATTTACAATGAGCAGTTCTTC. It is translated as CASSLPGLLIYNEQFF.

The chain employs TRBV12-3 or TRBV12-4 and TRBJ2-2; 9 positions match TRBD1. Trimming at V came to 8 bases and at J to 4 bases, leaving 11 bases not matched to a gene. The CDR3 length is 16 residues. The CDR3 protein is CASGFGDRATTGELFF. CDR3 nucleotides: TGTGCCAGCGGATTCGGGGACAGGGCGACCACCGGGGAGCTGTTTTTT.

The chain joins TRBV4-3 to TRBJ2-3; D is ambiguous. Per germline, CDR1 LGHNA and CDR2 YSLEER. CDR3 length equals 15 residues. V was shortened by 0 bases and J by 3 bases, with 10 bases between the two germline ends. The CDR3 loop reads CASSQDWQWTDTQYF. CDR3 nucleotides: TGCGCCAGCAGCCAAGATTGGCAGTGGACAGATACGCAGTATTTT.

V is TRBV19 and J is TRBJ1-1; D unclear. This CDR3 comprises 12 residues. Germline V gene data show CDR1 as LNHDA and CDR2 as SQIVND (reference sequence). Trimming pared 6 bases from V and 1 base from J, leaving 6 bases between. CDR3 coding DNA: TGTGCCAGTAGACACTGGAACACTGAAGCTTTCTTT. As protein: CASRHWNTEAFF.

The genes are TRBV7-2 and TRBJ2-1; TRBD2 agrees at 8 bases. The V gene's germline CDR1 is SGHTA and CDR2 FQGNSA. Germline trimming cut 3 bases from V and 4 bases from J; bases unmatched to any gene: 17. This CDR3 is 19 amino acids long. The chain's CDR3 is CASSFLAAGGFIGYNEQFF. DNA of the CDR3: TGTGCCAGCAGCTTCCTGGCCGCGGGGGGTTTTATCGGTTACAATGAGCAGTTCTTC.

In its sample, this clonotype was seen a few times. This chain links TRBV27 with TRBJ2-1; D might be TRBD1 (6 bases). Trimming stripped 6 bases from V and 8 bases from J, with 14 bases between. This CDR3 is 13 amino acids long. In germline, CDR1 is MNHEY, CDR2 SMNVEV (reference sequence). The CDR3 DNA reads TGTGCCAGCAGCCCTTACAGGGACCATGAGCAGTTCTTC. The encoded protein is CASSPYRDHEQFF.

V is TRBV3-1 and J is TRBJ2-2; 12 nucleotides align to TRBD2. From germline, CDR1 is LGHDT and CDR2 YNNKEL (reference sequence). V lost 2 bases to trimming and J lost 7 bases; unmatched junction nucleotides: 17. The CDR3 consists of 20 residues. The DNA of the CDR3 is TGTGCCAGCAGCCAACTTCACCCCCCCCCTAGCGGGGGGGCAGGCGGGGAGCTGTTTTTT. Amino acids: CASSQLHPPPSGGAGGELFF.

The CDR3 coding sequence is TGTGCCATCAGCCCCGCCCCGGGGTGGGAGCAGTACGTC. Its protein is CAISPAPGWEQYV. This chain links TRBV10-3 with TRBJ2-7; maybe TRBD2 (5 bases). The CDR3 spans 13 residues. CDR1 ENHRY and CDR2 SYGVKD come from the germline V gene. V was pared by 6 bases and J by 7 bases, with 16 bases between.

This clonotype was recorded at least ten times. The genes are TRBV7-9 and TRBJ2-1; D is perhaps TRBD1 (5 bases). Trimming removed 1 base from V and 0 bases from J, with 10 bases in between. This CDR3 is 16 amino acids long. Germline V CDR1 and CDR2: SEHNR, FQNEAQ (reference sequence). The CDR3 coding sequence is TGTGCCAGCAGCTTAGGCGCAGGGCGCTCCTACAATGAGCAGTTCTTC. This encodes CASSLGAGRSYNEQFF.

Concerning this clonotype itself: This may be a read error: a much more frequent sequence differs by one nucleotide. The chain links TRBV11-2 to TRBJ2-1; perhaps TRBD2 as D (5 bases). V was trimmed by 5 bases and J by 0 bases, leaving 8 bases between them. In germline, CDR1 is SGHAT, CDR2 FQNNGV. The CDR3 loop spans 14 amino acids. The chain's CDR3 is CASSPDFSYNEQFF. The DNA of the CDR3 is TGTGCCAGCAGCCCGGACTTCTCCTACAATGAGCAGTTCTTC.

In its sample, this clonotype was seen once. The junction departs from germline at one end; a sequencing error may be responsible. The chain has TRBV6-5 and TRBJ2-1, with a tentative D call TRBD1 (6 bases). The germline CDR1 and CDR2 sequences are MNHEY and SVGAGI. The CDR3 covers 17 residues. DNA of the CDR3: TGTGTCAGCAGTTACACCGCGGGCCAGGGGCCCTACAATGAGCAGTTCTTC. It is translated as CVSSYTAGQGPYNEQFF.

This chain links TRBV27 with TRBJ2-7; D is perhaps TRBD2 (7 bases). This CDR3 spans 15 amino acids. Trimming left V 2 bases short and J 1 base short, with 12 bases between. Germline V gene sequence: CDR1 MNHEY, CDR2 SMNVEV (reference sequence). The CDR3 nucleotides read TGTGCCAGCAGTTTAAGGGGGGGGGGATCCTACGAGCAGTACGTC. Encoded protein: CASSLRGGGSYEQYV.

This sequence joins TRBV27 and TRBJ1-5, with 10 bases matching TRBD1. The CDR3 spans 15 residues. Trimming took 3 bases from V and 4 from J; bases not matched to a gene: 3. CDR1 is MNHEY, CDR2 SMNVEV, per germline (reference sequence). CDR3 loop: CASSLGQGWNQPQHF. Written as DNA, the CDR3 is TGTGCCAGCAGTTTGGGACAGGGGTGGAATCAGCCCCAGCATTTT.